The entry below describes one T cell receptor (beta chain). Method: immunoSEQ multiplex PCR; TCRdb's copy keeps in-frame clones and lacks some. The table includes some 200,000 clones, just over 65% detected once. The sample comes from a study of shared clonotypes between healthy human individuals. The receptor comes from a man aged 25 to 40 in good health. The sequencing input was memory CD4+ T cells sorted from blood. Specified subset: CD45RA-negative fraction.

CDR3 in DNA: TGTGCCAGCAGTTTAGGGGGTACCGCAGATGGCTACACCTTC. Protein sequence: CASSLGGTADGYTF. The chain recombines TRBV6-5 with TRBJ1-2; D may be TRBD1 (6 bases). Trimming removed 4 bases at V and 6 bases at J, with 15 bases between. The length of the CDR3 is 14 residues. Germline V gene sequence: CDR1 MNHEY, CDR2 SVGAGI.